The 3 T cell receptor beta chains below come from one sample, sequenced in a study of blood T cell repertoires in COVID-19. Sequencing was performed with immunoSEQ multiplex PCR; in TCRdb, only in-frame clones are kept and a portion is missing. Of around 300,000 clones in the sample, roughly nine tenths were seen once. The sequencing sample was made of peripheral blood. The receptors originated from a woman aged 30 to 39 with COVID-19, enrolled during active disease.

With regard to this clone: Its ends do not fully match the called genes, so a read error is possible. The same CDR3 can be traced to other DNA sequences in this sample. DNA of the CDR3: TGTGCCATCAGCGAAGACAGAGCCTACGAGCAGTACTTT. This translates into CAISEDRAYEQYF. The chain combines TRBV10-3 with TRBJ2-7, with a tentative D call TRBD1 (5 bases). Germline loops: CDR1 ENHRY, CDR2 SYGVKD. This CDR3 has 13 residues.

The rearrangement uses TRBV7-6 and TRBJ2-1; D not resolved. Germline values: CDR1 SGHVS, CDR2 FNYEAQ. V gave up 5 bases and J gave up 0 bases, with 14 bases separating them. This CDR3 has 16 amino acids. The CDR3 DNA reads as TGTGCCAGCAGCCCGACTCGGTCGGTCTCCTACAATGAGCAGTTCTTC. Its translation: CASSPTRSVSYNEQFF.

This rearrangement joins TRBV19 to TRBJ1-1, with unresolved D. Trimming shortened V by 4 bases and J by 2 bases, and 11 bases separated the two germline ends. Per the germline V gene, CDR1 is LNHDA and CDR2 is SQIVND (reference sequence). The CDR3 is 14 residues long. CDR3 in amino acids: CASSTLGRNTEAFF. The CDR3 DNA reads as TGTGCCAGTAGTACCCTCGGGAGAAACACTGAAGCTTTCTTT. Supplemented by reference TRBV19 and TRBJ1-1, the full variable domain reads DGGITQSPKYLFRKEGQNVTLSCEQNLNHDAMYWYRQDPGQGLRLIYYSQIVNDFQKGDIAEGYSVSREKKESFPLTVTSAQKNPTAFYLCASSTLGRNTEAFFGQGTRLTVV.